This T cell receptor (beta chain) came from a study of tumor and adjacent non-tumor tissue in lung cancer. Study background: Patients were aged roughly 30 to 76, approximately 11 men and 4 to 6 women, stage I to III. Each sample yielded 4 million to 4.5 million productive TCRbeta reads on average.

Study-wide results and limits: Tumor repertoires had a smaller top 100 clone share than normal lung.

Three rounds of nested PCR, following a modified ARM-PCR protocol, produced the TCRbeta library. TCRdb re-called the multiplex PCR reads with MiXCR, one entry per CDR3 protein. The sample consists of approximately 120,000 distinct CDR3 sequences, approximately 71% of them appearing once. Turning to this clonotype: Its antigen is still unknown.

The CDR3 spans 14 residues. Trimming took 4 bases from V and 0 from J, leaving 10 bases between them. The template was RNA from unsorted bulk tissue. This clonotype was obtained from a young man with non-small cell lung cancer. Sequencing used lung tumor tissue. The genes are TRBV12-3 or TRBV12-4 and TRBJ2-7; D is unclear. CDR3: CASSSSNRSYEQYF. The CDR3 DNA sequence: TGTGCCAGCAGTTCCTCGAACCGCTCCTACGAGCAGTACTTC.